This TCR beta chain was sequenced during a study of blood T cell repertoires in COVID-19. Study at large: PBMCs, B-cell-depleted T cells, or T cells provided the cDNA or gDNA that made up the material.

Methods used by the authors: Estimation of nucleated cell counts relied on the amplification of reference gene primers. Libraries were prepared by immunoSEQ multiplex PCR; TCRdb keeps only in-frame clonotypes and omits some of them. V, J and clone size reflect that table, while D and trimming were determined from the DNA. Here the sample spans about 130,000 clones, almost 85% being singletons. Trimming left V 1 base short and J 7 bases short, with 17 bases between. The CDR3 runs 16 residues. Germline CDR1 and CDR2: MGHRA and YSYEKL. This clonotype was obtained from a woman aged 25 to 39 who had recovered from COVID-19. Material for sequencing was peripheral blood. This sequence joins TRBV4-1 and TRBJ1-5; possibly TRBD1 for D (5 bases). CDR3 sequence reads: CASSQVETQGGQPQHF. The CDR3 DNA reads as TGCGCCAGCAGCCAAGTGGAGACCCAGGGAGGGCAGCCCCAGCATTTT.